The clone carrying this T cell receptor (beta chain) is categorized as medium-sized. These data are taken from a study of early T cells in non-severe SARS-CoV-2 infection. Study-wide background: Alpha and beta chains were unpaired, from unsorted whole-blood bulk RNA.

The germline V gene has CDR1 DFQATT and CDR2 SNEGSKA (reference sequence). This CDR3 is 11 amino acids long. V lost 2 bases and J lost 10, with 9 bases in between. cDNA molecules, individually, were tagged with unique molecular identifiers. TCRdb processed the 5' RACE reads anew with MiXCR; each CDR3 protein has one entry. The sample contains approximately 19,000 distinct CDR3 sequences, roughly 5.1% of which appear only once. The chain employs TRBV20-1 and TRBJ2-1; no definite D call. The sample taken for sequencing was whole blood. The sequence came from an adult who was a healthcare worker with PCR-confirmed SARS-CoV-2 infection or an uninfected control (not recorded which). The CDR3 is CSARPQFEQFF. CDR3 bases: TGCAGTGCTAGACCGCAATTCGAGCAGTTCTTC.